The sequence of this T cell receptor beta chain was determined in a study of early stage breast cancer tumors. Study-level results: Most shared enriched TCRB sequences were commonly generated ones. Blood repertoires resembled normal breast more than tumor. Compared with adjacent normal breast, tumors showed 2 to 2.5-fold denser, more clonal T cells.

For this clone: The antigen remains undetermined.

Using immunoSEQ multiplex PCR, the repertoire was profiled, and TCRdb retains in-frame clones only, with some absent. This table holds roughly 53,000 clones, 85% to 95% found once. Germline V gives CDR1 MDHEN, CDR2 SYDVKM. The V segment lost 3 bases and the J segment 0 bases; nucleotides outside the gene matches: 7. The CDR3 totals 17 residues. This clonotype originated in a person between 70 and 80 years old with breast cancer. This chain connects TRBV28 to TRBJ1-2; 10 bases are a match to TRBD1. Sequenced: blood. Written as DNA, the CDR3 is TGTGCCAGCAGTTTTCTGGACAGGGGGGGGGCTAACTATGGCTACACCTTC. Translating it yields CASSFLDRGGANYGYTF.